A single sample gave rise to the 26 T cell receptor beta chains below, sequenced in a study of blood T cell repertoires in COVID-19. The data were produced by immunoSEQ multiplex PCR, yet TCRdb's version contains in-frame clones alone and is incomplete. In the table there are around 160,000 clones, less than 90% of which are singletons. Sequenced sample: peripheral blood. These receptors were collected from a human donor in a cohort sampled during active COVID-19.

This chain links TRBV5-1 with TRBJ1-1; 8 bases align to TRBD1. Unmatched junction bases numbered 8, after V lost 4 bases and J lost 0 bases. The CDR3 totals 16 residues. Germline lookup yields CDR1 SGHRS and CDR2 YFSETQ. The CDR3, as DNA: TGCGCCAGCAGCCGGGGGACAGGCGGCATGAACACTGAAGCTTTCTTT. Translating gives CASSRGTGGMNTEAFF.

The chain couples TRBV7-8 to TRBJ2-5; tentative D call: TRBD2 (6 bases). Trimming left V 2 bases short and J 2 bases short, with 12 bases between. The germline V gene encodes CDR1 SGHVS and CDR2 FQNEAQ. The CDR3 is 15 residues long. CDR3 region: CASSLTSWGQETQYF. CDR3 in DNA: TGTGCCAGCAGCTTAACTAGCTGGGGTCAAGAGACCCAGTACTTC. The full variable domain, completed using reference TRBV7-8 and TRBJ2-5, is GAGVSQSPRYKVAKRGQDVALRCDPISGHVSLFWYQQALGQGPEFLTYFQNEAQLDKSGLPSDRFFAERPEGSVSTLKIQRTQQEDSAVYLCASSLTSWGQETQYFGPGTRLLVL.

The CDR3 loop is CASSQDTGVREKLFF. CDR3 nucleotide sequence: TGTGCCAGCAGCCAGGATACGGGGGTCAGGGAAAAACTGTTTTTT. The gene calls are TRBV28 and TRBJ1-4; D possibly corresponds to TRBD1 (5 bases). The CDR3 length is 15 residues. Germline CDR1 is MDHEN and CDR2 is SYDVKM. The V gene lost 6 bases and the J gene lost 8 bases, with 19 bases spanning the gap.

The V gene is TRBV5-8, the J gene TRBJ1-5, with TRBD1 identical over 7 bases. The CDR3 totals 15 residues. Germline loops: CDR1 SGHTS, CDR2 YDEGEE. V was pared by 0 bases and J by 6 bases, with 6 bases of the junction left unmatched. The CDR3 DNA is TGTGCCAGCAGCTTGGGACAGGGTTGGGGTCAGCCCCAGCATTTT. This translates into CASSLGQGWGQPQHF.

V and J are TRBV6-5 and TRBJ1-6; D gene uncertain. CDR1 and CDR2 from the germline V gene are MNHEY and SVGAGI. The CDR3 runs to 13 residues. V was trimmed by 6 bases and J by 10 bases, leaving 13 bases between them. As DNA, the CDR3 is TGTGCCAGCAGCTGGCGGGGAGGATCACCCCTCCACTTT. It yields the protein CASSWRGGSPLHF.

V and J are TRBV6-5 and TRBJ1-1, with a weak D call TRBD1 (5 bases). Trimming cost V 3 bases and J 1 base, with 12 bases left between them. Germline CDR1 reads MNHEY; CDR2 reads SVGAGI. This CDR3 has 15 amino acids. CDR3 region: CASSYLGRGNTEAFF. CDR3 sequence (DNA): TGTGCCAGCAGTTATCTGGGGCGGGGGAACACTGAAGCTTTCTTT.

CDR3 nucleotide sequence: TGTGCCTGGAGTTATTCCGGCAGCAGGCGAGACTATGGCTACACCTTC. This sequence encodes CAWSYSGSRRDYGYTF. The V call is TRBV30, the J call TRBJ1-2; no reliable D call. Germline loops: CDR1 GTSNPN, CDR2 SVGIG (reference sequence). The CDR3 sequence is 16 residues long. With 2 bases removed from V and 3 bases from J, the gap between germline ends came to 19 bases.

The rearrangement joins TRBV3-1 (or the pseudogene TRBV3-2) to TRBJ2-1, with 7 bases aligning to TRBD2. Per the germline V gene, CDR1 is LGHDT and CDR2 is YNNKEL (reference sequence). The V gene end was trimmed by 6 bases and the J gene end by 6 bases; junction bases not matched to a gene: 11. The CDR3 is made up of 15 amino acids. In DNA, the CDR3 is TGTGCCAGCAGTTCCAATGGTGGGGGGGGCAATGAGCAGTTCTTC. It translates to CASSSNGGGGNEQFF.

The genes are TRBV18 and TRBJ2-2; no reliable D call. The V gene's germline CDR1 is KGHSH and CDR2 LQKENI. The length of the CDR3 is 12 residues. V was pared by 2 bases and J by 7 bases, with 5 bases between. In nucleotides, the CDR3 is TGTGCCAGCTCACCAATGAGCGGGGAGCTGTTTTTT. Its translation is CASSPMSGELFF.

This clone was detected only once. The conserved phenylalanine or tryptophan normally closing the CDR3 is absent here, so this likely arose from a read error. It is unclear where the CDR3 begins or ends on the DNA, so no DNA is shown, and the CDR3 is as TCRdb lists it. The chain links TRBV10-3 to TRBJ2-7; TRBD1 is the table's D call, not checked against the DNA. With termini counted, the CDR3 has 13 amino acids. Germline V gene data show CDR1 as ENHRY and CDR2 as SYGVKD. CDR3 in amino acids: CAISELTRDSMVY.

This chain links TRBV6-5 with TRBJ2-7, with D perhaps matching TRBD2 (6 bases). The CDR3 totals 14 residues. V shed 7 bases and J shed 0 bases, with 13 bases lying between them. Germline assignment: CDR1 MNHEY and CDR2 SVGAGI. CDR3 bases: TGTGCCAGCACGCGGATGACTAGCTCCTACGAGCAGTACTTC. This gives the protein CASTRMTSSYEQYF.

The CDR3 sequence is CASSSLLGSTGQYF. CDR3 nucleotides: TGTGCCAGCAGTTCCCTGCTAGGCAGTACGGGGCAGTATTTT. V and J are TRBV6-5 and TRBJ2-3; D is undetermined. V lost 4 bases to trimming and J lost 11 bases, with 19 bases between them. The germline V gene encodes CDR1 MNHEY and CDR2 SVGAGI. The CDR3 consists of 14 residues.

The gene calls are TRBV3-1 (or the pseudogene TRBV3-2) and TRBJ2-5; D not certain. The CDR3 is 14 amino acids. Germline CDR1 LGHDT, CDR2 YNNKEL (reference sequence). The ends were cut back, 4 bases at V and 4 bases at J, with 13 bases in the middle. The CDR3 region is CASSPVAVLETQYF. In DNA form, the CDR3 reads TGTGCCAGCAGCCCAGTCGCCGTGTTAGAGACCCAGTACTTC.

This clone was seen a single time. The chain is built from TRBV19 and TRBJ2-1; the match to TRBD2 covers 8 bases. The CDR3 loop spans 14 amino acids. V lost 8 bases to trimming and J lost 10 bases; unmatched junction nucleotides: 13. Germline V gene lookup returns CDR1 LNHDA and CDR2 SQIVND (reference sequence). The CDR3 DNA sequence: TGTGCCAGTCTCCCTCGGCGGGGGGCCCCCGAGCAGTTCTTC. Encoded protein: CASLPRRGAPEQFF.

This sequence joins TRBV4-1 and TRBJ1-2; 7 bases agree with TRBD1. The CDR3 is 15 amino acids. The V gene end was trimmed by 4 bases and the J gene end by 0 bases; junction bases not matched to a gene: 5. CDR1 is MGHRA, CDR2 YSYEKL, per germline. The CDR3 region is CASSLGTVANYGYTF. CDR3 nucleotides: TGCGCCAGCAGCCTTGGGACAGTAGCTAACTATGGCTACACCTTC.

The count of this clone is one. The V and J genes are TRBV5-8 and TRBJ1-2, with TRBD1 identical over 8 bases. CDR3 length: 14 residues. The junction had 7 bases not matched to a gene; V was cut back by 4 bases and J by 5 bases. The germline V gene has CDR1 SGHTS and CDR2 YDEGEE. CDR3 sequence: CASSRGQEGYGYTF. The CDR3 DNA follows: TGTGCCAGCAGCAGGGGACAGGAAGGGTATGGCTACACCTTC.

The rearrangement links TRBV9 to TRBJ2-2; D remains ambiguous. V dropped 6 bases and J dropped 3 bases, with 6 bases sitting between them. This CDR3 is 12 amino acids long. Germline V CDR1 and CDR2: SGDLS, YYNGEE. In DNA form, the CDR3 reads TGTGCCAGCAACAAGTACACCGGGGAGCTGTTTTTT. It yields the protein CASNKYTGELFF.

The genes are TRBV9 and TRBJ2-2; no firm D call. CDR1 is SGDLS, CDR2 YYNGEE, per germline. The CDR3 is 14 residues long. V was cut by 4 bases and J by 3 bases, with 10 bases left in between. For the CDR3, the DNA is TGTGCCAGCAGCTTCGACATCTACACCGGGGAGCTGTTTTTT. It codes for CASSFDIYTGELFF.

V and J are TRBV12-3 or TRBV12-4 and TRBJ1-1; TRBD1 is a possible D gene (6 bases). V was clipped by 6 bases and J by 8 bases, with 10 bases between them. The CDR3 totals 11 residues. CDR3 coding DNA: TGTGCCAGCAGCCCGGACAGCGAAGCTTTCTTT. This codes for CASSPDSEAFF.

V and J are TRBV7-2 and TRBJ2-5; 7 nucleotides line up with TRBD2. Germline CDR1 SGHTA, CDR2 FQGNSA. Unmatched junction bases numbered 17, after V lost 8 bases and J lost 5 bases. The CDR3 covers 16 residues. The CDR3 bases are TGTGCCAGCGGGAGGACTAGGGAGTATACGACGGAGACCCAGTACTTC. Translated: CASGRTREYTTETQYF.

This clone has just one count. The chain joins TRBV6-5 to TRBJ1-1; possible D gene TRBD1, 5 bases. The length of the CDR3 is 15 residues. V lost 2 bases and J lost 1, with 11 bases in between. In germline, CDR1 is MNHEY, CDR2 SVGAGI. This CDR3 is CASSYVPGGNTEAFF. The CDR3 DNA is TGTGCCAGCAGTTACGTTCCGGGGGGGAACACTGAAGCTTTCTTT.

V gene TRBV12-3 or TRBV12-4 combines with J gene TRBJ1-3; D call uncertain. The CDR3 totals 13 residues. V was trimmed by 7 bases and J by 0 bases, leaving 7 bases between them. CDR3 nucleotide sequence: TGTGCCAGCACCCCGAGCTCTGGAAACACCATATATTTT. It codes for CASTPSSGNTIYF.

The chain carries TRBV11-3 and TRBJ1-1; D is perhaps TRBD1 (6 bases). Trimming removed 0 bases at V and 4 bases at J, with 6 bases between. The CDR3 consists of 13 residues. Germline V lookup: CDR1 SGHNT, CDR2 YENEEA. CDR3 sequence (DNA): TGTGCCAGCAGCTTAGAGGGGGCCACTGAAGCTTTCTTT. This gives the protein CASSLEGATEAFF.

The chain uses TRBV28 and TRBJ1-5, with 9 nucleotides matching TRBD1. The CDR3 sequence is 15 residues long. CDR1 MDHEN and CDR2 SYDVKM come from the germline V gene. V lost 7 bases and J lost 4; bases outside the gene matches: 8. The CDR3 DNA follows: TGTGCCAGCATTCCTATGGGGACAGGGAATCAGCCCCAGCATTTT. It is translated as CASIPMGTGNQPQHF.

This rearrangement joins TRBV6-1 to TRBJ2-1; TRBD2 agrees at 9 bases. There are 17 residues in the CDR3. Germline V gene lookup returns CDR1 MNHNS and CDR2 SASEGT. With V trimmed by 0 bases and J by 5 bases, 8 bases remained unmatched. CDR3 bases: TGTGCCAGCAGTGAAGCCTTGAGCGGGGGGCACGACAATGAGCAGTTCTTC. Translating it yields CASSEALSGGHDNEQFF.

The chain couples TRBV7-6 to TRBJ2-7, with 7 positions matching TRBD1. The J segment lost 6 bases and the V segment lost 4 bases, leaving 3 bases of the junction unmatched. The CDR3 runs 12 residues. Germline CDR1 SGHVS, CDR2 FNYEAQ. This CDR3 is CASSSDRSEQYF. DNA of the CDR3: TGTGCCAGCAGCTCGGACAGGTCCGAGCAGTACTTC. The full variable domain, rest sourced from reference TRBV7-6 and TRBJ2-7, is GAGVSQSPRYKVTKRGQDVALRCDPISGHVSLYWYRQALGQGPEFLTYFNYEAQQDKSGLPNDRFSAERPEGSISTLTIQRTEQRDSAMYRCASSSDRSEQYFGPGTRLTVT.